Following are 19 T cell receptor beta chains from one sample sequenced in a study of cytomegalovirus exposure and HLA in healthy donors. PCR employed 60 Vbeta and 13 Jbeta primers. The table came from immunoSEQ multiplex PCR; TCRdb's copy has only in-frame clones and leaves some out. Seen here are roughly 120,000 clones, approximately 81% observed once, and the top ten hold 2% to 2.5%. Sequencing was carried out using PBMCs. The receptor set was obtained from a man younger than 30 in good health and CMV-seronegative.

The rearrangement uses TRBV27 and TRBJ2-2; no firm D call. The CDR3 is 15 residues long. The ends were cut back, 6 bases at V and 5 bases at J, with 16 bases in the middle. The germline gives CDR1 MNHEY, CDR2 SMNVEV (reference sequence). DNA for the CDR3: TGTGCCAGCAGCCATAACGGGTTTCGAACCGGGGAGCTGTTTTTT. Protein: CASSHNGFRTGELFF.

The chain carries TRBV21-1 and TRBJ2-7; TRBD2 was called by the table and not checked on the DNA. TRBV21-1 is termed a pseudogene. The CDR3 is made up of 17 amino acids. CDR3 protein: CASSKVPDSKLGYEQYV. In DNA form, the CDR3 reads TGTGCCAGCAGCAAAGTGCCCGACTCTAAACTAGGTTACGAGCAGTACGTC.

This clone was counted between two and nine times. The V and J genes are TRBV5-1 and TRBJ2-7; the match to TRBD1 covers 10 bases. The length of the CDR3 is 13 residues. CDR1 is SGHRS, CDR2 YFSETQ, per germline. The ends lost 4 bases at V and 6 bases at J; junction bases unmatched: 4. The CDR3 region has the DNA TGCGCCAGCAGCCTGACAGGGGGCTTCGAGCAGTACGTC. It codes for CASSLTGGFEQYV.

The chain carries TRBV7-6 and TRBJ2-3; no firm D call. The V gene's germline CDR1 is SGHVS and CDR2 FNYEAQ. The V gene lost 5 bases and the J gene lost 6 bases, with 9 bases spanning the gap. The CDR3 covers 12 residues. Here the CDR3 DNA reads TGTGCCAGCAGCCCCTCTCGGGATACGCAGTATTTT. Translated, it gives CASSPSRDTQYF.

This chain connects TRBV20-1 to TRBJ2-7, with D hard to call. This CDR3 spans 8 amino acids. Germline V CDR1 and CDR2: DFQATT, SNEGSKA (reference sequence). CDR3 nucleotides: TGCAGCCCCCGGGAGCAGTACTTC. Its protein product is CSPREQYF.

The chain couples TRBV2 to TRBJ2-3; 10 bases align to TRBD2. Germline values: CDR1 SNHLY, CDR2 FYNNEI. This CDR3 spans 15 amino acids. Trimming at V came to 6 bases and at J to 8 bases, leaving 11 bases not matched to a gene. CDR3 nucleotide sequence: TGTGCCAGCAGAAATCTAGCGGGAGAGGGGGGTACGCAGTATTTT. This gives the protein CASRNLAGEGGTQYF.

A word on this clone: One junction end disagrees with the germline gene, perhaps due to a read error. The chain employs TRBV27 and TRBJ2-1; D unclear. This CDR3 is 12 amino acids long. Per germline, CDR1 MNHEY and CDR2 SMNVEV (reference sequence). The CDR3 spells CASSAPYYEQFF. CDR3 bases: TGTGCCAGCAGTGCCCCCTACTATGAGCAGTTCTTC.

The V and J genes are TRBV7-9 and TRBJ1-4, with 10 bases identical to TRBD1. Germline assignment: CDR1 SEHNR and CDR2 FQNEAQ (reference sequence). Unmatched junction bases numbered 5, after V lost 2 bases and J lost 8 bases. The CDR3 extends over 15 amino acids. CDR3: CASSLRGTGDEKLFF. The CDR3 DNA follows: TGTGCCAGCAGCTTACGCGGGACAGGGGACGAAAAACTGTTTTTT.

The CDR3 loop reads CASRTDSLYEQYV. The CDR3, as DNA: TGTGCCAGCAGGACCGACAGTTTGTACGAGCAGTACGTC. The V call is TRBV2, the J call TRBJ2-7; D is possibly TRBD1 (5 bases). The CDR3 is made up of 13 amino acids. Germline assignment: CDR1 SNHLY and CDR2 FYNNEI. V gave up 6 bases and J gave up 4 bases, with 13 bases separating them.

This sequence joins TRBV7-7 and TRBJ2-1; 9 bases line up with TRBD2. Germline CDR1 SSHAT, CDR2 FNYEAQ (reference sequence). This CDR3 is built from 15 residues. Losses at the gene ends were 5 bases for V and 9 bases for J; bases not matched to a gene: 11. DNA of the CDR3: TGTGCCAGCAGCCCAGGGGCTAGCGGGATCGGTGAGCAGTTCTTC. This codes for CASSPGASGIGEQFF.

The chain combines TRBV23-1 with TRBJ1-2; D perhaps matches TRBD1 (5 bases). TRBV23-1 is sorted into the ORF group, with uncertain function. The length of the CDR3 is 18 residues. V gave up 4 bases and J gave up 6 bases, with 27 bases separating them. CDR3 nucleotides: TGCGCCAGCAGTCCCAGGACGGGGGACGGGGTCTATTCGCATGGCTACACCTTC. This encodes CASSPRTGDGVYSHGYTF.

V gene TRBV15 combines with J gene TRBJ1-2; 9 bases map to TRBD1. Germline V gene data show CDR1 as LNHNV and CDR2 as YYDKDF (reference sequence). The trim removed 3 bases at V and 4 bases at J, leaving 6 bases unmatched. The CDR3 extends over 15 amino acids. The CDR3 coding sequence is TGTGCCACCAGCAGGGACCCGGGACAGGGCTATGGCTACACCTTC. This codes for CATSRDPGQGYGYTF.

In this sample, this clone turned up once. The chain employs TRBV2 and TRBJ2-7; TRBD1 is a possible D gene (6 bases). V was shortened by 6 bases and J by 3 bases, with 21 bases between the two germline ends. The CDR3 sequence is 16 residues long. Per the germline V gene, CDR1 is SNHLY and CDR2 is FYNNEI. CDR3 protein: CASRPYRAQGVYEQYF. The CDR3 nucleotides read TGTGCCAGCAGACCCTACAGGGCTCAGGGAGTCTACGAGCAGTACTTC. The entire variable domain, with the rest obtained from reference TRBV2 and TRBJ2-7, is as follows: EPEVTQTPSHQVTQMGQEVILRCVPISNHLYFYWYRQILGQKVEFLVSFYNNEISEKSEIFDDQFSVERPDGSNFTLKIRSTKLEDSAMYFCASRPYRAQGVYEQYFGPGTRLTVT.

The CDR3 nucleotides are TGTGCCAGCAGCCAAGAATTTGGGGCGAGCGAGACCCAGTACTTC. Translation: CASSQEFGASETQYF. The J gene is TRBJ2-5, the V gene TRBV14; TRBD1 is a possible D gene (5 bases). The CDR3 is made up of 15 amino acids. V lost 0 bases to trimming and J lost 5 bases, with 13 bases between them. CDR1 SGHDN and CDR2 FVKESK come from the germline V gene.

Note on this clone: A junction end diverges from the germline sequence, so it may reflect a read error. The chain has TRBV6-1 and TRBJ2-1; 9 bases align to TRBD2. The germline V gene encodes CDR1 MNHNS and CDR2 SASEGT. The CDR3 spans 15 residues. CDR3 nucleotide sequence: TGTGCCAGCACCCCCCTAGCGGGGACCTACAATGAGCGGTTCTTC. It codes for CASTPLAGTYNERFF.

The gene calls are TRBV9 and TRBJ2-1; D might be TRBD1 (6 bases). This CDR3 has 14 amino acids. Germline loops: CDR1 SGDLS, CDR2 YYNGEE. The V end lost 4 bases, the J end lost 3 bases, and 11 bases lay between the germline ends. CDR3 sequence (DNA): TGTGCCAGCAGCTCACAGACAGGCTACAATGAGCAGTTCTTC. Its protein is CASSSQTGYNEQFF.

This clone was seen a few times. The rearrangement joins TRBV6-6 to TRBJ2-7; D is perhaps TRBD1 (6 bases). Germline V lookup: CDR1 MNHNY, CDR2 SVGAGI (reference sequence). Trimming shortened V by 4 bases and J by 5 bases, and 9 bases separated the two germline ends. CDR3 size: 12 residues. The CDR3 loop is CASSSGVDEQYV. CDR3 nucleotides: TGTGCCAGCAGTTCAGGGGTTGACGAGCAGTACGTC.

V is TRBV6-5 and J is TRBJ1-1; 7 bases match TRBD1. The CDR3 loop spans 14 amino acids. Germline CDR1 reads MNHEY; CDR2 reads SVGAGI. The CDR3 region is CVLRQGRANTEAFF. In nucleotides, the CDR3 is TGTGTCCTACGACAGGGAAGGGCGAACACTGAAGCTTTCTTT.

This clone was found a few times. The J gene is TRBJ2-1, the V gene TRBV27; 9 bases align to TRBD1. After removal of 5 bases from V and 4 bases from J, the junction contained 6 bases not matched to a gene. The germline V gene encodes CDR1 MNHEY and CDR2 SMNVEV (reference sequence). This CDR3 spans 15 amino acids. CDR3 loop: CASSRGQGMYNEQFF. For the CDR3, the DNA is TGTGCCAGCAGTCGGGGACAGGGAATGTACAATGAGCAGTTCTTC.